This passage covers 18 T cell receptor beta chains from one sample sequenced in a study of blood T cell repertoires in COVID-19. The protocol was immunoSEQ multiplex PCR, while the TCRdb copy is restricted to in-frame clones and leaves out a portion. The sample lists 60,000 or so clones; about 85% were seen once. The specimen sequenced was peripheral blood. The source is a human donor with acute or convalescent COVID-19. The donor label of this sample is uncertain.

V usage is TRBV5-6 and J usage is TRBJ2-5; 11 bases fit TRBD1. The germline V gene encodes CDR1 SGHDT and CDR2 YYEEEE. The CDR3 covers 15 residues. The junction had 5 bases not matched to a gene; V was cut back by 2 bases and J by 5 bases. Here the CDR3 DNA reads TGTGCCAGCAGCTTTTTGGGGACAGGGGGGGAGACCCAGTACTTC. This gives the protein CASSFLGTGGETQYF.

The rearrangement joins TRBV24-1 to TRBJ2-7; D perhaps matches TRBD1 (6 bases). V gave up 4 bases and J gave up 3 bases, with 12 bases separating them. Germline loops: CDR1 KGHDR, CDR2 SFDVKD. There are 14 residues in the CDR3. CDR3 residues: CATSEMTGFYEQYF. The CDR3 DNA reads as TGTGCCACCAGTGAGATGACAGGTTTCTACGAGCAGTACTTC.

There are a few counts of this clone. The chain is built from TRBV6-5 and TRBJ1-1, with TRBD1 matching 7 bases. The CDR3 extends over 13 amino acids. V lost 5 bases and J lost 8; bases outside the gene matches: 8. In germline, CDR1 is MNHEY, CDR2 SVGAGI. CDR3 sequence: CASSLRDSVEAFF. The CDR3, as DNA: TGTGCCAGCAGTCTCCGGGACAGTGTAGAAGCTTTCTTT.

The chain joins TRBV18 to TRBJ2-7, with D possibly being TRBD1 (6 bases). The V gene's germline CDR1 is KGHSH and CDR2 LQKENI. There are 16 residues in the CDR3. V was pared by 5 bases and J by 0 bases, with 17 bases between. CDR3 amino acids: CASSSSRDTNSYEQYV. The CDR3 DNA sequence: TGTGCCAGCTCATCGTCCCGGGACACGAACTCCTACGAGCAGTACGTC.

This clone occurred a few times. This chain links TRBV7-9 with TRBJ2-7; TRBD2 agrees at 8 bases. The V gene end was trimmed by 5 bases and the J gene end by 0 bases; junction bases not matched to a gene: 6. Germline V gene sequence: CDR1 SEHNR, CDR2 FQNEAQ (reference sequence). The CDR3 consists of 15 residues. CDR3 in amino acids: CASSGRSGSSYEQYF. In DNA, the CDR3 is TGTGCCAGCAGCGGTCGAAGCGGGAGCTCCTACGAGCAGTACTTC.

This chain links TRBV5-1 with TRBJ2-2, with D tentatively TRBD2 (7 bases). The CDR3 is 16 amino acids. Deletions cut 0 bases from V and 5 bases from J, with 14 bases between. The germline gives CDR1 SGHRS, CDR2 YFSETQ. CDR3 nucleotides: TGCGCCAGCAGCTTGGATTCGGGGGGCCGGACCGGGGAGCTGTTTTTT. It yields the protein CASSLDSGGRTGELFF.

For this clone: The germline gene is not matched at one end of the junction; a read error may be the cause. The chain is built from TRBV24-1 and TRBJ2-7; the match to TRBD2 covers 14 bases. CDR3 length equals 19 residues. From germline, CDR1 is KGHDR and CDR2 SFDVKD. The CDR3 is CATSVLTSGRAIATYEQYF. The CDR3 region has the DNA TGTGCCACCAGTGTTTTGACTAGCGGGAGGGCCATTGCTACCTACGAGCAGTACTTC.

The chain recombines TRBV20-1 with TRBJ1-4; D is undetermined. The CDR3 totals 11 residues. Germline-derived CDR1 and CDR2 are DFQATT and SNEGSKA (reference sequence). The CDR3 here is CSHRFEEKLFF. The DNA for the CDR3 is TGCAGCCACAGATTTGAGGAAAAACTGTTTTTT.

This clone was counted once. The gene calls are TRBV10-3 and TRBJ1-1, with 7 bases identical to TRBD1. The V gene end was trimmed by 0 bases and the J gene end by 4 bases; junction bases not matched to a gene: 11. Germline values: CDR1 ENHRY, CDR2 SYGVKD. The CDR3 contains 17 residues. The CDR3 bases are TGTGCCATCAGTGAGTCCTCTGGACAGGTGGATTCCACTGAAGCTTTCTTT. This codes for CAISESSGQVDSTEAFF.

The CDR3 DNA is TGTGCCAGCAAATTGACAGGACAACAAGAGACCCAGTACTTC. Amino acids: CASKLTGQQETQYF. J is TRBJ2-5 and V is TRBV2; D may be TRBD1 (6 bases). With 7 bases removed from V and 2 bases from J, the gap between germline ends came to 14 bases. Germline V gene lookup returns CDR1 SNHLY and CDR2 FYNNEI. The CDR3 loop spans 14 amino acids.

This clone was picked up a small number of times. This specimen includes other DNA sequences encoding the same CDR3. The chain employs TRBV5-1 and TRBJ1-1; possible D gene TRBD1, 5 bases. The CDR3 extends over 13 amino acids. Germline loops: CDR1 SGHRS, CDR2 YFSETQ. Trimming took 2 bases from V and 4 from J, leaving 9 bases between them. Here the CDR3 reads CASSLRGGTEAFF. CDR3 nucleotides: TGCGCCAGCAGCTTAAGGGGTGGCACTGAAGCTTTCTTT. Using reference TRBV5-1 and TRBJ1-1 for the parts outside the CDR3, the full variable domain is KAGVTQTPRYLIKTRGQQVTLSCSPISGHRSVSWYQQTPGQGLQFLFEYFSETQRNKGNFPGRFSGRQFSNSRSEMNVSTLELGDSALYLCASSLRGGTEAFFGQGTRLTVV.

Only one count was recorded for this clone. The same CDR3 can be traced to other DNA sequences in this sample. J is TRBJ2-3 and V is TRBV10-3; TRBD2 agrees at 9 bases. After removal of 2 bases from V and 0 bases from J, the junction contained 0 bases not matched to a gene. CDR3 size: 15 residues. Germline V gene data show CDR1 as ENHRY and CDR2 as SYGVKD. As DNA, the CDR3 is TGTGCCATCAGTGAGCTAGCGGGAAGCACAGATACGCAGTATTTT. Its translation: CAISELAGSTDTQYF.

The V gene is TRBV20-1, the J gene TRBJ2-1; D possibly corresponds to TRBD2 (5 bases). The ends were cut back, 3 bases at V and 1 base at J, with 31 bases in the middle. This CDR3 comprises 21 residues. Per germline, CDR1 DFQATT and CDR2 SNEGSKA (reference sequence). DNA of the CDR3: TGCAGTGCTAGTCCCTCGGGCGGCGCGGCGGGCCTACGCCTTTCCTACAATGAGCAGTTCTTC. Amino acids: CSASPSGGAAGLRLSYNEQFF.

This clone was counted a few times. J is TRBJ1-1 and V is TRBV6-5; TRBD1 might be the D (6 bases). V was pared by 6 bases and J by 0 bases, with 14 bases between. Per the germline V gene, CDR1 is MNHEY and CDR2 is SVGAGI. CDR3 size: 15 residues. The CDR3 region is CASRTSDRLNTEAFF. Here the CDR3 DNA reads TGTGCCAGCAGAACCTCGGACAGACTGAACACTGAAGCTTTCTTT.

This clone was observed once. The chain employs TRBV11-2 and TRBJ1-2; 10 bases match TRBD1. This CDR3 comprises 13 residues. Germline CDR1 SGHAT, CDR2 FQNNGV. The ends lost 5 bases at V and 8 bases at J; junction bases unmatched: 5. The CDR3 sequence: CASSRQGAGGYTF. In nucleotides, the CDR3 is TGTGCCAGCAGCCGACAGGGGGCTGGCGGCTACACCTTC.

The chain couples TRBV28 to TRBJ1-3; D remains ambiguous. From germline, CDR1 is MDHEN and CDR2 SYDVKM. This CDR3 has 17 residues. V shed 4 bases and J shed 0 bases, with 16 bases lying between them. The CDR3 loop is CASSSPGSSSSGNTIYF. As DNA, the CDR3 is TGTGCCAGCAGTTCCCCAGGCTCCTCAAGCTCTGGAAACACCATATATTTT.

In DNA form, the CDR3 reads TGTGCCAGCTCGGAGGGATCTAATGAAAAACTGTTTTTT. It encodes CASSEGSNEKLFF. The chain combines TRBV18 with TRBJ1-4; D gene ambiguous. The CDR3 is 13 residues long. V was clipped by 6 bases and J by 3 bases, with 8 bases between them. Germline V gene sequence: CDR1 KGHSH, CDR2 LQKENI.

The chain uses TRBV28 and TRBJ2-1; perhaps TRBD2 as D (7 bases). The CDR3 is made up of 15 amino acids. Germline values: CDR1 MDHEN, CDR2 SYDVKM. With 5 bases removed from V and 9 bases from J, the gap between germline ends came to 20 bases. CDR3 in amino acids: CASSMGGGPRGEQFF. The CDR3, as DNA: TGTGCCAGCAGTATGGGGGGGGGCCCTAGAGGTGAGCAGTTCTTC.